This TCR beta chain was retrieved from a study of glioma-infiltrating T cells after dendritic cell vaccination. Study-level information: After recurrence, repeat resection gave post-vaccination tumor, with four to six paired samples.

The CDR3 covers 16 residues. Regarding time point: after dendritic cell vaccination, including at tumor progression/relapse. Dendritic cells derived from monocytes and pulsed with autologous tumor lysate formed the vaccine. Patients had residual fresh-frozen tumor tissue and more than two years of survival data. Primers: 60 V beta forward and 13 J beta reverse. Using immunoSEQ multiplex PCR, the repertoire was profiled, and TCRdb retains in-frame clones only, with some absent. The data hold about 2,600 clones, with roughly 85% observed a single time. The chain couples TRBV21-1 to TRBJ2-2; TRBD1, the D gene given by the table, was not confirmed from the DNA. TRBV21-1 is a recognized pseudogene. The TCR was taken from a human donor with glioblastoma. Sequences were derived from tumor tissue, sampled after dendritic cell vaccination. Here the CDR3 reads CASSTDRGVNTGELFF. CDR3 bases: TGTGCCAGCAGCACCGACAGGGGAGTCAACACCGGGGAGCTGTTTTTT.